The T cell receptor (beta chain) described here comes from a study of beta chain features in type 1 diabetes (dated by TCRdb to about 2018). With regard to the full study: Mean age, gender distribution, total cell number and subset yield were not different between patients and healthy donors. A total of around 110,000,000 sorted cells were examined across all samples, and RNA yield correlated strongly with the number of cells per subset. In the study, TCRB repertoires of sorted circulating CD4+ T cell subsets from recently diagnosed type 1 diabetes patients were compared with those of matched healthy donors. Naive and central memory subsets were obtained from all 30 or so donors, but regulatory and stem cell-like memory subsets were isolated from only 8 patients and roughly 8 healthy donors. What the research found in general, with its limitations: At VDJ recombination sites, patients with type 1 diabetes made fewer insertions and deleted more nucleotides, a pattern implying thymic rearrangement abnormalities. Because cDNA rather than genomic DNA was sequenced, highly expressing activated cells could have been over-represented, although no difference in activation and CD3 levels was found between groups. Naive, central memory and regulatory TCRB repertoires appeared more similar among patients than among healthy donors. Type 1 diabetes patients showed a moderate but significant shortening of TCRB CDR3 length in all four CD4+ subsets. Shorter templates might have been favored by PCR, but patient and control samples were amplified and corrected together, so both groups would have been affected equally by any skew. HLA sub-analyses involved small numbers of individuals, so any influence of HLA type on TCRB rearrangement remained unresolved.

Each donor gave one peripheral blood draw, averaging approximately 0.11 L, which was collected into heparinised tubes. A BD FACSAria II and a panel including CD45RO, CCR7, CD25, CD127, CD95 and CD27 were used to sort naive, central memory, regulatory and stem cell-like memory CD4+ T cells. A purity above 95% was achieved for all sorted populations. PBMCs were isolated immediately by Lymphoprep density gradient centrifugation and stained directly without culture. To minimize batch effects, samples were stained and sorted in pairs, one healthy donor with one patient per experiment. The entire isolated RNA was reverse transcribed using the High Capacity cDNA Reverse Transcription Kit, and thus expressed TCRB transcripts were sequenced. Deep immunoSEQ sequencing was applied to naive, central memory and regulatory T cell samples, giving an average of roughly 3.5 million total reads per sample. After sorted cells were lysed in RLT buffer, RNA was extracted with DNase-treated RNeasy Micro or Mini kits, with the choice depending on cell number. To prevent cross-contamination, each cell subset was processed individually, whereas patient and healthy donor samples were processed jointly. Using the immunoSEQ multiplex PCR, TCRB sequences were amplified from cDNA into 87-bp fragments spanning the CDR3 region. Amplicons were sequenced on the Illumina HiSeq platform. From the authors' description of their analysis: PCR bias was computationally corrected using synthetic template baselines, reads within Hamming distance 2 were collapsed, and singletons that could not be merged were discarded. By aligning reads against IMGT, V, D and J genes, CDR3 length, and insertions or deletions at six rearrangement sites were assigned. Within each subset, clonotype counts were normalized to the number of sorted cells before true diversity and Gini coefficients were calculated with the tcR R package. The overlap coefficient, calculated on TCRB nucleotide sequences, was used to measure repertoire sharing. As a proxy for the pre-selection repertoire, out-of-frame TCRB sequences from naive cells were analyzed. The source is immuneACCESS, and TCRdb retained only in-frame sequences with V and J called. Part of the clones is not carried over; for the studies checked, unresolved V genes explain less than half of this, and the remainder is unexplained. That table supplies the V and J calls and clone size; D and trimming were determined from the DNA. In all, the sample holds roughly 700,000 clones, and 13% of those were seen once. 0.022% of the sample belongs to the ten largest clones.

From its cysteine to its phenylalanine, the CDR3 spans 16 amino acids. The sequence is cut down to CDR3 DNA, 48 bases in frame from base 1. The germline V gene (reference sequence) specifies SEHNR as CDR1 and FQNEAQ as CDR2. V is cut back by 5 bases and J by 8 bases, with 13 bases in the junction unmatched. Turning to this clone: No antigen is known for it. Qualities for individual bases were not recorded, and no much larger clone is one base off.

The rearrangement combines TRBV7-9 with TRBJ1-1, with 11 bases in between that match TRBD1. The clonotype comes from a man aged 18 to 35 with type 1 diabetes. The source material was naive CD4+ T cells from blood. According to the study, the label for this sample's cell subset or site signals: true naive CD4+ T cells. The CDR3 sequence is CASSPRTGGSLREAFF. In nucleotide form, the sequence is TGTGCCAGCAGCCCCCGGACAGGGGGCTCCTTGAGGGAAGCTTTCTTT.